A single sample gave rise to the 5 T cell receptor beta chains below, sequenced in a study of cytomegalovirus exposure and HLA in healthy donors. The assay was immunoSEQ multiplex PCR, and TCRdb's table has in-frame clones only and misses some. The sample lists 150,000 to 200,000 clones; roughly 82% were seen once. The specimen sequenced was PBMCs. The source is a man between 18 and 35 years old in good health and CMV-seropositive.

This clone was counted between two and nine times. The CDR3 loop reads CASSPVRLAGPGELFF. Written as DNA, the CDR3 is TGTGCCAGCAGCCCCGTCCGCCTAGCGGGTCCCGGGGAGCTGTTTTTT. This sequence joins TRBV27 and TRBJ2-2; 8 nucleotides line up with TRBD2. The V gene's germline CDR1 is MNHEY and CDR2 SMNVEV (reference sequence). With V trimmed by 6 bases and J by 6 bases, 12 bases remained unmatched. The CDR3 totals 16 residues.

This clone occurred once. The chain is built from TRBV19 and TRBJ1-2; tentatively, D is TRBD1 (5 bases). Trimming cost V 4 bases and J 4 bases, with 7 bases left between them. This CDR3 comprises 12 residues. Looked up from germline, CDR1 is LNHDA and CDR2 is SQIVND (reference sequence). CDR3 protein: CASSTDSYGYTF. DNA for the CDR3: TGTGCCAGTAGTACCGACAGCTATGGCTACACCTTC. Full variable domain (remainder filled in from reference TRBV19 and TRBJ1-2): DGGITQSPKYLFRKEGQNVTLSCEQNLNHDAMYWYRQDPGQGLRLIYYSQIVNDFQKGDIAEGYSVSREKKESFPLTVTSAQKNPTAFYLCASSTDSYGYTFGSGTRLTVV.

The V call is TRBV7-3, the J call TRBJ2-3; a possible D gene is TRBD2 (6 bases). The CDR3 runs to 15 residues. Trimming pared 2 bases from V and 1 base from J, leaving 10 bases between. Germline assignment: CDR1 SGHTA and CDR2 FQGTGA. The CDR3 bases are TGTGCCAGCAGCTTAGTGTGGGGGGGCACAGATACGCAGTATTTT. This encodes CASSLVWGGTDTQYF.

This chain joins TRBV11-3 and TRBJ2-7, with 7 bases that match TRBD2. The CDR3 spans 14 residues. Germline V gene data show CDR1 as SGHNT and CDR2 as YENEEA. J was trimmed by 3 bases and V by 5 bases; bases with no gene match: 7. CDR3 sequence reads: CASSQKSGNYEQYF. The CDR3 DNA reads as TGTGCCAGCAGCCAAAAAAGCGGGAACTACGAGCAGTACTTC.

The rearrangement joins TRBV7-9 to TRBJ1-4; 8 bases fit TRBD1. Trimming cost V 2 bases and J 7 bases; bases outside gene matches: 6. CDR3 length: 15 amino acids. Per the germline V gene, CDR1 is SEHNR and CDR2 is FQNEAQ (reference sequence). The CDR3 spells CASSLSGRGPEKLFF. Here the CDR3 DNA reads TGTGCCAGCAGCTTATCGGGCAGGGGGCCTGAAAAACTGTTTTTT.